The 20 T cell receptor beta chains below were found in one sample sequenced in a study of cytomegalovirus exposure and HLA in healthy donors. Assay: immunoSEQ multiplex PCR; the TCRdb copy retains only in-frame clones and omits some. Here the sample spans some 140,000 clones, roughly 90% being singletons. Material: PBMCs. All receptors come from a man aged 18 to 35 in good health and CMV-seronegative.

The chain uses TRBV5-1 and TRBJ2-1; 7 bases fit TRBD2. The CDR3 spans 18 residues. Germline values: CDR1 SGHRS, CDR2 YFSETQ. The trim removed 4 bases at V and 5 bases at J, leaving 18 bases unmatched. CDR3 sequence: CASSVLARGPGLDNEQFF. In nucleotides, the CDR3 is TGCGCCAGCAGCGTACTAGCGAGGGGTCCAGGTTTAGACAATGAGCAGTTCTTC.

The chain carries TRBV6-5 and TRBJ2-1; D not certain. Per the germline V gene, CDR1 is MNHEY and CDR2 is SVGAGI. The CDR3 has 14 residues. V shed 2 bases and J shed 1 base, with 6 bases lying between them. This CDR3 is CASSYTESYNEQFF. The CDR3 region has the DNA TGTGCCAGCAGTTACACAGAATCCTACAATGAGCAGTTCTTC.

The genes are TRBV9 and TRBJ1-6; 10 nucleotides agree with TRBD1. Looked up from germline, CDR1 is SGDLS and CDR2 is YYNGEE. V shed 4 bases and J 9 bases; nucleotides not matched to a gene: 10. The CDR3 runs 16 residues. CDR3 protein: CASSPRGQGSLSPLHF. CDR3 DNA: TGTGCCAGCAGCCCAAGGGGACAGGGGTCGCTTTCACCCCTCCACTTT.

As DNA, the CDR3 is TGTGCCACCAGCAGAGGACAATCTGGGGCCAACGTCCTGACTTTC. Residues: CATSRGQSGANVLTF. This chain connects TRBV15 to TRBJ2-6, with unresolved D. CDR3 length: 15 amino acids. Trimming left V 1 base short and J 1 base short, with 5 bases between. Germline CDR1 LNHNV, CDR2 YYDKDF (reference sequence).

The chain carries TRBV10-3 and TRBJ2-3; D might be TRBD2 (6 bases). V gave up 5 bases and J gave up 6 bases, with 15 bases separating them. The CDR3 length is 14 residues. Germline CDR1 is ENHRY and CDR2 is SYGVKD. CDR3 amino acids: CAISRDSTGDTQYF. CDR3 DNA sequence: TGTGCCATCAGTAGGGACTCAACGGGGGATACGCAGTATTTT.

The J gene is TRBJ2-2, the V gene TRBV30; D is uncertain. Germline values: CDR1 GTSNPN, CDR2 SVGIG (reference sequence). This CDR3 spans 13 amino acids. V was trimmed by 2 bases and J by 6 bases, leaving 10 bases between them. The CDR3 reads CAWSFSVSGELFF. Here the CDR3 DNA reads TGTGCCTGGAGTTTCAGCGTATCCGGGGAGCTGTTTTTT. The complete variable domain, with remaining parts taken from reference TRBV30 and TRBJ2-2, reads SQTIHQWPATLVQPVGSPLSLECTVEGTSNPNLYWYRQAAGRGLQLLFYSVGIGQISSEVPQNLSASRPQDRQFILSSKKLLLSDSGFYLCAWSFSVSGELFFGEGSRLTVL.

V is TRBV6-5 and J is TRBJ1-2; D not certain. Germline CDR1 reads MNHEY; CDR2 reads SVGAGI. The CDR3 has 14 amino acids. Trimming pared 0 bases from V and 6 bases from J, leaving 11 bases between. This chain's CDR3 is CASSYSPRGDGYTF. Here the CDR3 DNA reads TGTGCCAGCAGTTACTCCCCTCGCGGGGATGGCTACACCTTC.

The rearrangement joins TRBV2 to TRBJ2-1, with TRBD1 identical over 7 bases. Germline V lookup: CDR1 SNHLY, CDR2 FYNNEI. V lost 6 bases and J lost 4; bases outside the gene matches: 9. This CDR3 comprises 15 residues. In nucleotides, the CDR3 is TGTGCCAGCAGACCAGCCGGGACAGTTTACAATGAGCAGTTCTTC. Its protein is CASRPAGTVYNEQFF.

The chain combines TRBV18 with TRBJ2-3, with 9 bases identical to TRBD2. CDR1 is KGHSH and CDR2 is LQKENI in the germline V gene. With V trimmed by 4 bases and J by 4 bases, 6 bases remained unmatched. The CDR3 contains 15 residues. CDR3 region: CASSRPGTSPDTQYF. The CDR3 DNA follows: TGTGCCAGCTCACGACCCGGGACTAGCCCAGATACGCAGTATTTT.

CDR3 nucleotides: TGTGCCAGCAGCTTGGTATCAGGGGGCTACTACGAGCAGTACTTC. Amino acid sequence: CASSLVSGGYYEQYF. This sequence joins TRBV5-6 and TRBJ2-7; TRBD1 aligns across 8 bases. CDR1 is SGHDT, CDR2 YYEEEE, per germline. The CDR3 runs to 15 residues. J was trimmed by 3 bases and V by 0 bases; bases with no gene match: 5.

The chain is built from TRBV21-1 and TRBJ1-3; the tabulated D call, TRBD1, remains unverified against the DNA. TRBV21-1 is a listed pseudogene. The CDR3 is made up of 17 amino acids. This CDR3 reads CASSIWRDRGSGNTIYF. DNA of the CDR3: TGTGCCAGCAGCATCTGGCGGGACAGGGGATCTGGAAACACCATATATTTT.

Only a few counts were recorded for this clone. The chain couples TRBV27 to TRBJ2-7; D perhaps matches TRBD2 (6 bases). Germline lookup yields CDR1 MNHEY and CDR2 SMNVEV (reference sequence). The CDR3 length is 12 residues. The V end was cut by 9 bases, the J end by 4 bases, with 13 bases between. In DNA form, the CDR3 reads TGTGCCAGTTCAGGGAGGAGGTACGAGCAGTACTTC. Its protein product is CASSGRRYEQYF.

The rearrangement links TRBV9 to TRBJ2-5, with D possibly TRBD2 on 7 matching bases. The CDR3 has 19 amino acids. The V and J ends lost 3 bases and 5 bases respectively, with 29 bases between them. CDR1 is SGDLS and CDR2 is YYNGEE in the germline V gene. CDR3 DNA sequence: TGTGCCAGCAGCGGAGGGACTACCGATCAAGGTCGTCAGGGGGAGACCCAGTACTTC. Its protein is CASSGGTTDQGRQGETQYF.

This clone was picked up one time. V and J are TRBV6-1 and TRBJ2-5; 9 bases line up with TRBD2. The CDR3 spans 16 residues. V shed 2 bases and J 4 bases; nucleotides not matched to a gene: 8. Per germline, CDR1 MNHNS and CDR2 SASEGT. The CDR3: CASSESPYSGGETQYF. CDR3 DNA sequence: TGTGCCAGCAGTGAAAGTCCATATAGCGGGGGAGAGACCCAGTACTTC.

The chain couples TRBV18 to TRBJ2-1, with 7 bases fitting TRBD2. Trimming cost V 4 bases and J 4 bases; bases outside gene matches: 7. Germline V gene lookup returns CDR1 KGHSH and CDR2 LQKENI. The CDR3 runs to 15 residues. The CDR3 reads CASSLLGLGYNEQFF. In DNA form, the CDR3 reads TGTGCCAGCTCACTTCTCGGACTAGGGTACAATGAGCAGTTCTTC.

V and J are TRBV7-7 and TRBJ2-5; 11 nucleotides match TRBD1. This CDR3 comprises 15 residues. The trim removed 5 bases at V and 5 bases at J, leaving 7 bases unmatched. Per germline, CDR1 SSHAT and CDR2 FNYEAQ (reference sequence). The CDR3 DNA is TGTGCCAGCAGCACACGGACAGGGGGCGCGGAGACCCAGTACTTC. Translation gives CASSTRTGGAETQYF.

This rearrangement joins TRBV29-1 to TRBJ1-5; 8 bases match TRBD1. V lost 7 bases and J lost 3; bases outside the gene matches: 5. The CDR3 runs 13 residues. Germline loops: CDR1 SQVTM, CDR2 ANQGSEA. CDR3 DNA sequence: TGCAGCGCCGACAGGGGAGACAATCAGCCCCAGCATTTT. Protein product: CSADRGDNQPQHF.

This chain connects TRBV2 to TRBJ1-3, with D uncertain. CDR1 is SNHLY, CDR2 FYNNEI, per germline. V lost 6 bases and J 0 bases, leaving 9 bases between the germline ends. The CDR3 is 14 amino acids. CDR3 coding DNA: TGTGCCAGCAGGATGGGCAACTCTGGAAACACCATATATTTT. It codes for CASRMGNSGNTIYF.

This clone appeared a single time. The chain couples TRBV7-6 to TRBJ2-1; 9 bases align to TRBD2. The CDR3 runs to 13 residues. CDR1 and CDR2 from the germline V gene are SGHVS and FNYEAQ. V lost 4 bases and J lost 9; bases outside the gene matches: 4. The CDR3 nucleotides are TGTGCCAGCAGCTCAAGGCGGGGGGGTGAGCAGTTCTTC. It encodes CASSSRRGGEQFF.

DNA for the CDR3: TGTGCCAGCAGCTTACTTCTGGGCCTCGCCGGCCACGAGCAGTACTTC. Translating gives CASSLLLGLAGHEQYF. The chain joins TRBV11-2 to TRBJ2-7; D unclear. The CDR3 sequence is 16 residues long. CDR1 SGHAT and CDR2 FQNNGV come from the germline V gene. The V end lost 2 bases, the J end lost 5 bases, and 19 bases lay between the germline ends. The full variable domain, its missing parts supplied by reference TRBV11-2 and TRBJ2-7, is EAGVAQSPRYKIIEKRQSVAFWCNPISGHATLYWYQQILGQGPKLLIQFQNNGVVDDSQLPKDRFSAERLKGVDSTLKIQPAKLEDSAVYLCASSLLLGLAGHEQYFGPGTRLTVT.